This TCR beta chain was profiled in a study of blood T cell repertoires in COVID-19. At the level of the study: Two negative PCRs, clearance, or symptom resolution characterized the recovered Cohort 3 donors. Samples came from the United States, Italy and Spain, spanning acute and convalescent COVID-19.

This clone was observed a few times. The germline gives CDR1 ENHRY, CDR2 SYGVKD. The CDR3 is 16 residues long. Between the trimmed V and J ends, which lost 6 bases and 3 bases, there was a span of 19 bases. The assay was immunoSEQ multiplex PCR, and TCRdb's table has in-frame clones only and misses some. The sample shows about 200,000 clones, about 88% of them seen only once. The sequence derives from a middle-aged woman in a cohort exposed to, infected with or recovered from COVID-19 (not recorded which). This chain joins TRBV10-3 and TRBJ2-3; maybe TRBD1 (7 bases). The specimen sequenced was PBMCs or T cells enriched from blood (not recorded which). The CDR3, as DNA: TGTGCCATCAGGACAAACAGGGGACTTTTGACAGATACGCAGTATTTT. As protein: CAIRTNRGLLTDTQYF.